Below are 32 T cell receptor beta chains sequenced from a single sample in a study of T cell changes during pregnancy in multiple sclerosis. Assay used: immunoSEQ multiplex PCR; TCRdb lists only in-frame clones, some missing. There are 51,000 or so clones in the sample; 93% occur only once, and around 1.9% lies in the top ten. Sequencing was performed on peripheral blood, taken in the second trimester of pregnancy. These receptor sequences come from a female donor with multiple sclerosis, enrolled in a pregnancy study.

CDR3: CANWKTGQGESTNEKLFF. The CDR3 DNA sequence: TGTGCAAACTGGAAAACGGGACAGGGGGAATCAACTAATGAAAAACTGTTTTTT. The rearrangement joins TRBV12-2 to TRBJ1-4; the table's TRBD1 call for D was not verified on the DNA. TRBV12-2 is assigned pseudogene status. CDR3 length equals 18 residues.

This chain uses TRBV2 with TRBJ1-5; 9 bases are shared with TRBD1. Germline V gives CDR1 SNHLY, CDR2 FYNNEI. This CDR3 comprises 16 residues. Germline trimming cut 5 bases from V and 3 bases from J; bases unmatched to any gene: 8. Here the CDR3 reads CASSYSGTGYNQPQHF. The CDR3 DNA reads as TGTGCCAGCAGTTACTCCGGGACAGGGTACAATCAGCCCCAGCATTTT. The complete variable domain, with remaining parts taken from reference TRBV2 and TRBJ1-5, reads EPEVTQTPSHQVTQMGQEVILRCVPISNHLYFYWYRQILGQKVEFLVSFYNNEISEKSEIFDDQFSVERPDGSNFTLKIRSTKLEDSAMYFCASSYSGTGYNQPQHFGDGTRLSIL.

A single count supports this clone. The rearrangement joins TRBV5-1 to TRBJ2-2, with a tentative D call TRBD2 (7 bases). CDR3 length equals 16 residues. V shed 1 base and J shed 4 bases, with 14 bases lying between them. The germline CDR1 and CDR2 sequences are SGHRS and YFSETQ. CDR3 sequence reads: CASSLRGAVITGELFF. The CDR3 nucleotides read TGCGCCAGCAGCTTGCGGGGGGCGGTGATCACCGGGGAGCTGTTTTTT.

The CDR3 reads CASSYLRRGEQYF. The CDR3 DNA is TGTGCCAGCAGTTACCTCCGGCGGGGGGAGCAGTACTTC. The chain joins TRBV6-5 to TRBJ2-7; 7 bases align to TRBD2. The length of the CDR3 is 13 residues. From germline, CDR1 is MNHEY and CDR2 SVGAGI. Trimming at V came to 2 bases and at J to 7 bases, leaving 5 bases not matched to a gene.

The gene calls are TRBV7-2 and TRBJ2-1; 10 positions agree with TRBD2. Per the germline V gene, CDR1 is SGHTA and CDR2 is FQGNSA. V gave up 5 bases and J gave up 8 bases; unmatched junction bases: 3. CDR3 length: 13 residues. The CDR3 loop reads CASSERGGHEQFF. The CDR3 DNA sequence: TGTGCCAGCAGCGAGCGGGGGGGCCATGAGCAGTTCTTC.

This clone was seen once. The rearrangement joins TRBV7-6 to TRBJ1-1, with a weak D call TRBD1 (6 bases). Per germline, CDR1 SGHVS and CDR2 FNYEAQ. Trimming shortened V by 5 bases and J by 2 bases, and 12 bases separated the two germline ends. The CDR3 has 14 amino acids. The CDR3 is CASSLSRGNTEAFF. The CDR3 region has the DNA TGTGCCAGCAGCCTTTCCAGGGGAAACACTGAAGCTTTCTTT.

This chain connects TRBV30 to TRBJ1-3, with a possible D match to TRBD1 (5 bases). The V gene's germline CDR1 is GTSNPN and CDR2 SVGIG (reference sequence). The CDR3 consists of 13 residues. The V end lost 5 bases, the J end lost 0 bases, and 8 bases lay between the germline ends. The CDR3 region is CAWGAISGNTIYF. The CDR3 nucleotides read TGTGCCTGGGGGGCAATCTCTGGAAACACCATATATTTT.

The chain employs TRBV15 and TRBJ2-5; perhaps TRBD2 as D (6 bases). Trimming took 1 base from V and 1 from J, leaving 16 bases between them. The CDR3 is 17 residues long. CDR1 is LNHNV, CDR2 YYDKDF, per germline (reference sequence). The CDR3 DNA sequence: TGTGCCACCAGCAGAGGGGCTGGCGGGATTAGCCAAGAGACCCAGTACTTC. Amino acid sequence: CATSRGAGGISQETQYF.

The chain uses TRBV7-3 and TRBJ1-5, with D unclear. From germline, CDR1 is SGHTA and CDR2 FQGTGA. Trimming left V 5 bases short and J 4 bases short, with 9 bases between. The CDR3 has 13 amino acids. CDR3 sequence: CASSLDGNQPQHF. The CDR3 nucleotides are TGTGCCAGCAGCCTCGACGGGAATCAGCCCCAGCATTTT.

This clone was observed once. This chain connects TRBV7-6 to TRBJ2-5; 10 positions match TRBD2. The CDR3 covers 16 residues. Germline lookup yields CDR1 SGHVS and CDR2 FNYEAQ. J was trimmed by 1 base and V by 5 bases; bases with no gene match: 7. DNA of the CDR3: TGTGCCAGCAGCGCTGAAGCGGGAGGGATCCAAGAGACCCAGTACTTC. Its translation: CASSAEAGGIQETQYF.

The CDR3 DNA reads as TGTGCCAGCAGCACCAGACAGGGGAGCACAGATACGCAGTATTTT. This sequence encodes CASSTRQGSTDTQYF. The rearrangement links TRBV21-1 to TRBJ2-3; the table's D call TRBD1 went unverified against the DNA. TRBV21-1 is recorded as a pseudogene. The CDR3 covers 15 residues.

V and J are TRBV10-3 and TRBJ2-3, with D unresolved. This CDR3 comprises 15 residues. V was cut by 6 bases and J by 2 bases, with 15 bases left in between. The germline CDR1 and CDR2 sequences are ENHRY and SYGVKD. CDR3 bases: TGTGCCATCAGGCCAACAGAGACAAACACAGATACGCAGTATTTT. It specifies CAIRPTETNTDTQYF.

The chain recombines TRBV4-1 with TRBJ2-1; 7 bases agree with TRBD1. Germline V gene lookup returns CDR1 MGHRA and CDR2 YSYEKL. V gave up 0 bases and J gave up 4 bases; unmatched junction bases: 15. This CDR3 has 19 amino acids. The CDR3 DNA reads TGCGCCAGCAGCCAAGATGTGTCGTGGACAGGACGTTATTACAATGAGCAGTTCTTC. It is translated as CASSQDVSWTGRYYNEQFF.

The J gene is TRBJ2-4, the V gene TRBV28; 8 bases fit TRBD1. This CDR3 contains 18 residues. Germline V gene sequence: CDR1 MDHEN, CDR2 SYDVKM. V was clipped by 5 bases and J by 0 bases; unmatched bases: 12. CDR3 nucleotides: TGTGCCAGCAGTAACTCCCTTCAGGGGGCAGCAGCCAAAAACATTCAGTACTTC. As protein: CASSNSLQGAAAKNIQYF.

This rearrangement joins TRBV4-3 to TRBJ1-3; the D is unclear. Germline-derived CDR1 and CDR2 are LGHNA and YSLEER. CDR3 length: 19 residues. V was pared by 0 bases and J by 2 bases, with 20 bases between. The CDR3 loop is CASSQDPPTGVSAGNTIYF. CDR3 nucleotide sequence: TGCGCCAGCAGCCAAGATCCCCCCACCGGGGTATCAGCTGGAAACACCATATATTTT.

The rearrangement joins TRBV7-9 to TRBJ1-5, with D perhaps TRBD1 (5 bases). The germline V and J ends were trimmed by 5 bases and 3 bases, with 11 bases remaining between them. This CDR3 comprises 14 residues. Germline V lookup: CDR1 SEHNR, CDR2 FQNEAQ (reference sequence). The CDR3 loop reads CASSPDITNQPQHF. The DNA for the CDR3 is TGTGCCAGCAGCCCGGACATAACCAATCAGCCCCAGCATTTT. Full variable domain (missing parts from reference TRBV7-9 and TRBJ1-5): DTGVSQNPRHKITKRGQNVTFRCDPISEHNRLYWYRQTLGQGPEFLTYFQNEAQLEKSRLLSDRFSAERPKGSFSTLEIQRTEQGDSAMYLCASSPDITNQPQHFGDGTRLSIL.

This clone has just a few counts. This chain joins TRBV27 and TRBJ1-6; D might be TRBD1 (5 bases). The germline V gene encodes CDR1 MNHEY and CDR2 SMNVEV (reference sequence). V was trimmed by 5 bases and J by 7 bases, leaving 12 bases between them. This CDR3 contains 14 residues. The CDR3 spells CASSTRESNSPLHF. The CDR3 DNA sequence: TGTGCCAGCAGTACCAGGGAATCCAATTCACCCCTCCACTTT.

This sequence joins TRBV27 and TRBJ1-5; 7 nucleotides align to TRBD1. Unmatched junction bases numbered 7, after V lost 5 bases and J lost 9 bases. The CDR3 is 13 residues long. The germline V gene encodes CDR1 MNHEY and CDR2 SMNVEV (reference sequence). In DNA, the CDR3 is TGTGCCAGCAGTCTTACAGGGGTGGTGCCCCAGCATTTT. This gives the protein CASSLTGVVPQHF.

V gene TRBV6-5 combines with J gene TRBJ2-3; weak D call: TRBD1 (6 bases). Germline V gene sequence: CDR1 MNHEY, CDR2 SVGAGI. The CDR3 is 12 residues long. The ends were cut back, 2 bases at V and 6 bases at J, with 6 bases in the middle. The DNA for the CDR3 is TGTGCCAGCAGTTACCAGGGGGATACGCAGTATTTT. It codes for CASSYQGDTQYF.

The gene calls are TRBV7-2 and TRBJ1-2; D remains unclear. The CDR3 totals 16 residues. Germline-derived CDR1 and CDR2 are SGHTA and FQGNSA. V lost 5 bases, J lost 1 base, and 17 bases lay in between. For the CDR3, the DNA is TGTGCCAGCAGCAACCTGCGGGCAGACTTTAACTATGGCTACACCTTC. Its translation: CASSNLRADFNYGYTF.

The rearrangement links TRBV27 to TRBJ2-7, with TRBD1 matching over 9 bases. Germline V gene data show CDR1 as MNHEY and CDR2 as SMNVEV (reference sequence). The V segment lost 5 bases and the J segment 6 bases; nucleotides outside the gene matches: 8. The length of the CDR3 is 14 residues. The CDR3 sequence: CASSPQGARGEQYF. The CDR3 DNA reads TGTGCCAGCAGTCCACAGGGGGCCAGAGGCGAGCAGTACTTC.

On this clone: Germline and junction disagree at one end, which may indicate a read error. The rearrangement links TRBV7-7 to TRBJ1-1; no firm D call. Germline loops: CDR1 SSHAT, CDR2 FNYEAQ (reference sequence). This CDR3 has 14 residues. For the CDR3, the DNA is TGTGCTAGCAGCGATGAAGCTGGGAACACTGAAGCTTTCTTT. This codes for CASSDEAGNTEAFF.

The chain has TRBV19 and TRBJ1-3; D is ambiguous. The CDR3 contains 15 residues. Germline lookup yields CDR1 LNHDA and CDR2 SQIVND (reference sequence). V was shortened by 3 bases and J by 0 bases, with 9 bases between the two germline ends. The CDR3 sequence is CASSMSVNSGNTIYF. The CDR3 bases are TGTGCCAGTAGTATGTCGGTTAACTCTGGAAACACCATATATTTT.

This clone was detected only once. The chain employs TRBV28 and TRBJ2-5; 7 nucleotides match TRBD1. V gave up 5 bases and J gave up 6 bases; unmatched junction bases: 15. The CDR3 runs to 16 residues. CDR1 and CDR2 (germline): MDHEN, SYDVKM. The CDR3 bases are TGTGCCAGCAGTAACACAGGGGACCCTGATAGGAAGACCCAGTACTTC. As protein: CASSNTGDPDRKTQYF.

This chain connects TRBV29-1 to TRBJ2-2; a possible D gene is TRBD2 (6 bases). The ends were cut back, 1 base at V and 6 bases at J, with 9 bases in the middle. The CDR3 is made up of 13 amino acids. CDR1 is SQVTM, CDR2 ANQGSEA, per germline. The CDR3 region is CSVEGGKAGELFF. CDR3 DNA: TGCAGCGTTGAAGGCGGGAAGGCCGGGGAGCTGTTTTTT.

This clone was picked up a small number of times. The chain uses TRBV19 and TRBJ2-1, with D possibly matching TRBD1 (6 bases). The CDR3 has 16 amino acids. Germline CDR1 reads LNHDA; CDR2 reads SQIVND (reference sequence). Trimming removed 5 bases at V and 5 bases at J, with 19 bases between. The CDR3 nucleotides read TGTGCCAGTAGTCCAAACGGGACACCTAGGAACAATGAGCAGTTCTTC. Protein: CASSPNGTPRNNEQFF.

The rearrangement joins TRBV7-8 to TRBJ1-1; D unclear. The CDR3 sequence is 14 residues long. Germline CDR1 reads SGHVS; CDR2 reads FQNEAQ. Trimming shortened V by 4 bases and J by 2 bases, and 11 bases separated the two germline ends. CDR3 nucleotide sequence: TGTGCCAGCAGCTCCGGCGGGTCAAACACTGAAGCTTTCTTT. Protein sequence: CASSSGGSNTEAFF. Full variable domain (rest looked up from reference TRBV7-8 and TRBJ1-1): GAGVSQSPRYKVAKRGQDVALRCDPISGHVSLFWYQQALGQGPEFLTYFQNEAQLDKSGLPSDRFFAERPEGSVSTLKIQRTQQEDSAVYLCASSSGGSNTEAFFGQGTRLTVV.

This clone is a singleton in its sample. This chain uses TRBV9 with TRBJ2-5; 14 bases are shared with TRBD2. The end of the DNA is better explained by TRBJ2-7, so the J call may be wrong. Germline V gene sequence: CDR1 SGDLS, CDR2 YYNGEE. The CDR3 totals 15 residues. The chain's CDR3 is CASSAGLAGVNEQYF. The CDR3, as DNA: TGTGCCAGCAGCGCGGGACTAGCGGGAGTCAACGAGCAGTACTTC.

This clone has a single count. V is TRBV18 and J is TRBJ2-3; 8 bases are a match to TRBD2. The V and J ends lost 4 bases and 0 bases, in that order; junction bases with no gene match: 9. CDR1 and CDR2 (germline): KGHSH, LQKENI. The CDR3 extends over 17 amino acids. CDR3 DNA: TGTGCCAGCTCACTTTCCGGGACTAGGACTAGCACAGATACGCAGTATTTT. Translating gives CASSLSGTRTSTDTQYF.

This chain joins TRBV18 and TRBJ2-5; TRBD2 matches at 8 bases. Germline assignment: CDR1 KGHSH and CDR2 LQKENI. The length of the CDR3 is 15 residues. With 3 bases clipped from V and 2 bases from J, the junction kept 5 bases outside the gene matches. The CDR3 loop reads CASSPSGSRQETQYF. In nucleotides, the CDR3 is TGTGCCAGCTCACCGAGCGGGAGTCGTCAAGAGACCCAGTACTTC.

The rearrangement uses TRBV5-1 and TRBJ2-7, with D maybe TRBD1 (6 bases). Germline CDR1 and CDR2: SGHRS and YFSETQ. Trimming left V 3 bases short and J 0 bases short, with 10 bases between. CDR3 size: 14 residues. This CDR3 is CASSWQGFSYEQYF. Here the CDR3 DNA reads TGCGCCAGCAGCTGGCAGGGGTTCTCCTACGAGCAGTACTTC.

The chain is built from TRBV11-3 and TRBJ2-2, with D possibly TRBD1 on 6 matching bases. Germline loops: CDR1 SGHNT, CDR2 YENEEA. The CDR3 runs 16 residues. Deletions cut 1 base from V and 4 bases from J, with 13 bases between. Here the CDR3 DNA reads TGTGCCAGCAGCTTAGCCGGACAGTGGAGCACCGGGGAGCTGTTTTTT. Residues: CASSLAGQWSTGELFF.